The clone carrying this T cell receptor (beta chain) was seen at least ten times. The antigen is undetermined. Using RNA transcripts as the source, TCR beta CDR3 regions were amplified. The primer set for the first-round RT-PCR of the TCR CDR3 was HTBI. MiXCR, applied by TCRdb to the multiplex PCR reads, yields one record per CDR3 protein. Of 500,000 to 650,000 distinct CDR3 sequences listed, under 20% are singletons. This sample was taken from a study of T cells in Graves' hyperthyroidism and ophthalmopathy. Based on clinical symptoms, serum thyroxine and TRAb, thyroid ultrasound and orbital computed tomography, diagnoses were reached. Study-level points and caveats: Ophthalmopathy was distinguished from stable hyperthyroidism by 13 V-J signatures. The model anticipated ophthalmopathy a median about 6.5 months pre-onset. Also found in blood were most expanded thyroid clonotypes above 0.001.

The trim removed 8 bases at V and 0 bases at J, leaving 9 bases unmatched. The V gene's germline CDR1 is SNHLY and CDR2 FYNNEI. The CDR3 spans 16 residues. The specimen was blood. The sequence came from a woman between 18 and 30 years old with Graves' ophthalmopathy. The chain combines TRBV2 with TRBJ2-7, with TRBD1 matching 11 bases. The CDR3 DNA reads as TGTGCCAGCGACTATTCGGGACAGGGGGACTCCTACGAGCAGTACTTC. Its protein is CASDYSGQGDSYEQYF.